This TCR beta chain came from a study of blood T cell repertoires in COVID-19 (dated by TCRdb to 2019 to 2021). Broadly, across the study: Collaborator samples came from the United States, Italy and Spain and covered acute and convalescent phases of COVID-19. The prospective study material was composed of cDNA or gDNA derived from T cells, B-cell-depleted T cells, or PBMCs. Subjects who had been exposed to COVID-19, were actively infected with it, or had recovered from it provided the deeply sampled blood TCRbeta repertoires that made up the dataset. The repertoires were made available in a free public database intended to serve as a resource for research on the immune response to SARS-CoV-2. The samples were drawn from the first 160 participants of the ongoing ImmuneRACE study and from 1,254 subjects provided by 6 global collaborators. The sample metadata nearly always contained a de-identified subject ID, COVID-19 status, age in years and sex. Where available, HLA class I and class II types were obtained from metadata supplied by the sample provider rather than from assay-based typing.

TCRbeta CDR3 regions were amplified from genomic DNA using the immunoSEQ Assay, a bias-controlled multiplex PCR. The published analysis was carried out like this. The number of nucleated cells in each sample was estimated by amplification of reference gene primers within the assay. Sequence reads were collapsed and filtered to measure the absolute abundance of every unique TCRbeta CDR3 rearrangement. For each sample, productive Simpson clonality was calculated by taking the square root of Simpson's diversity index across productive rearrangements. TCRdb provides this immuneACCESS table in a form limited to in-frame rearrangements. Some clones are lacking; in checked studies, under half of them reflect an unresolved V gene, and why the rest are absent is not known. Clone size and the V and J calls come from that table; the DNA yielded D and trimming. In all, the sample holds about 190,000 clones, and about 88% of those were seen once. The ten largest clones represent 5% to 8% of the sample.

A word on this clone: The target of this receptor is not known. Base qualities are not at hand, and no much larger clone is one base apart.

Here is what the overall study found, with its caveats: Clinical and demographic metadata were provided uncurated, with the amount varying by source and participant.

As encoded in the germline V gene, CDR1 is SNHLY while CDR2 is FYNNEI. Germline trimming: 4 bases from V, 2 bases from J; junction bases outside gene matches: 4. The CDR3 contains 17 residues, cysteine and phenylalanine counted. The retained sequence is limited to the CDR3, 51 bases, with the frame set at the first base. A second Seattle source provided samples from volunteer blood donors who had recovered from COVID-19. The collaborating institutions used their own protocols to collect whole blood in K2EDTA tubes. Collaborator samples were shipped for TCRbeta analysis as frozen whole blood, isolated PBMCs, or DNA extracted from either sample type.

Sequenced: peripheral blood. The sequence came from a woman in her 40s who had recovered from COVID-19. This chain is built from TRBV2 and TRBJ2-5, with 16 central nucleotides matching TRBD2. The CDR3 reads as follows: CASSAGLAGGRQETQYF. In nucleotides, the sequence is TGTGCCAGCAGTGCGGGACTAGCGGGAGGGCGGCAAGAGACCCAGTACTTC.